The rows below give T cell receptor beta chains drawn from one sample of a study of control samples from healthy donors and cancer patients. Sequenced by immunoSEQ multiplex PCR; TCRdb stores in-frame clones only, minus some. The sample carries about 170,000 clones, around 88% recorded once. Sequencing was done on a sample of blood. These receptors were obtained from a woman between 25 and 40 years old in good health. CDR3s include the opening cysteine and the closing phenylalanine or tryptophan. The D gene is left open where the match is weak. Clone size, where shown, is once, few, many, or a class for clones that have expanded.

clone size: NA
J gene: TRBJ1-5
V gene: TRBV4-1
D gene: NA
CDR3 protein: CASSQRQRSWPQHF
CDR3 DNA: TGCGCCAGCAGCCAAAGACAGAGATCATGGCCCCAGCATTTT

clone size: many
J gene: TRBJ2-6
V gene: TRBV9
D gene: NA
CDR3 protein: CASSAPSGANVLTF
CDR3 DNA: TGTGCCAGCAGCGCGCCATCTGGGGCCAACGTCCTGACTTTC

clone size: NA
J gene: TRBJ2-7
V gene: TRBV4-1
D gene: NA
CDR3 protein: CASSQDAGQNYEQYF
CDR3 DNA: TGCGCCAGCAGCCAAGATGCAGGACAGAACTACGAGCAGTACTTC

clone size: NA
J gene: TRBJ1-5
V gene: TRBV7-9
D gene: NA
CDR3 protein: CASSLGADQPQHF
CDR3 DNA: TGTGCCAGCAGCTTAGGGGCAGATCAGCCCCAGCATTTT

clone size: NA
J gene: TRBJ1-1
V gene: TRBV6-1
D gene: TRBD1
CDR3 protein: CASSRDRGYEAFF
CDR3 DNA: TGTGCCAGCAGCCGGGACAGGGGCTACGAAGCTTTCTTT

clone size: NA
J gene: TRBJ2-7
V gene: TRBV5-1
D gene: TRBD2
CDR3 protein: CASSFVAGAGSEQYF
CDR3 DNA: TGCGCCAGCAGCTTCGTAGCGGGAGCAGGTTCCGAGCAGTACTTC

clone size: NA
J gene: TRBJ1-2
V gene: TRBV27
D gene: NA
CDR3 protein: CASSFSVVGGAGGYTF
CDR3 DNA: TGTGCCAGCAGTTTTTCGGTAGTAGGGGGGGCAGGGGGCTACACCTTC

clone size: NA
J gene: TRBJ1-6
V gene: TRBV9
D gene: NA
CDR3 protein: CASSAGTPGLGSPLHF
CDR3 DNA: TGTGCCAGCAGTGCCGGGACCCCTGGTCTCGGGTCACCCCTCCACTTT

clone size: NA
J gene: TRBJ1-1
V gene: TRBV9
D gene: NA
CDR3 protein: CASSVGLLSNTEAFF
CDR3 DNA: TGTGCCAGCAGCGTCGGACTCTTATCGAACACTGAAGCTTTCTTT

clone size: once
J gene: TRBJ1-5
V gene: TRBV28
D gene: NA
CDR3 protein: CAISGWEDQPQHF
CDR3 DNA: TGTGCCATTAGCGGCTGGGAAGATCAGCCCCAGCATTTT

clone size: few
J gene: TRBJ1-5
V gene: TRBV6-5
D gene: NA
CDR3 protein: CASSYSRHSNQPQHF
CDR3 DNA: TGTGCCAGCAGTTACTCGAGGCACAGCAATCAGCCCCAGCATTTT

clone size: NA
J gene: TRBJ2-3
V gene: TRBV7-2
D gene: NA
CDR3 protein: CASSLDFGSTDTQYF
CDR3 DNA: TGTGCCAGCAGCTTAGATTTCGGAAGCACAGATACGCAGTATTTT

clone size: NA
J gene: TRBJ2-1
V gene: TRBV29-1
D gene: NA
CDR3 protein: CSVPRGNEQFF
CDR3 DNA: TGCAGCGTACCTAGAGGCAATGAGCAGTTCTTC

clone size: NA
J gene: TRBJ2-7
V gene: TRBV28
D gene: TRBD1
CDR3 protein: CASSMGDRIYEQYF
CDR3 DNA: TGTGCCAGCAGTATGGGGGACAGAATCTACGAGCAGTACTTC

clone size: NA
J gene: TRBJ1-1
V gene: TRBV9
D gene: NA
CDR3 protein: CASSVDGSEAFF
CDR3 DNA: TGTGCCAGCAGCGTAGATGGCTCTGAAGCTTTCTTT

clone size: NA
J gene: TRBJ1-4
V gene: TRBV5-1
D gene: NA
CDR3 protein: CASSRGRVNEKLFF
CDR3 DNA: TGCGCCAGCAGCAGGGGGAGGGTGAATGAAAAACTGTTTTTT

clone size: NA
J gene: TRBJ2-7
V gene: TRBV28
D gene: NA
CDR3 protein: CASSDESYEQYF
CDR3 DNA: TGTGCCAGCAGTGATGAGTCCTACGAGCAGTACTTC

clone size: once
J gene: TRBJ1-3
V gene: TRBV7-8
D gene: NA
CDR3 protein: CASSLARRGTGNTIYF
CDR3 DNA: TGTGCCAGCAGCCTGGCTCGAAGGGGGACTGGAAACACCATATATTTT

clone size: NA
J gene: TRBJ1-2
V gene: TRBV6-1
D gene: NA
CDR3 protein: CASSEGPSNYGYTF
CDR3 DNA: TGTGCCAGCAGTGAAGGTCCCAGTAACTATGGCTACACCTTC

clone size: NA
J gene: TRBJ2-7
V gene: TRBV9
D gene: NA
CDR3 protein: CASSVGQGRAYEQYF
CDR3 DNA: TGTGCCAGCAGCGTAGGTCAGGGGAGAGCCTACGAGCAGTACTTC

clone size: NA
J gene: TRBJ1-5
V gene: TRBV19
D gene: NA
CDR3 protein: CASRLQGSNQPQHF
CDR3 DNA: TGTGCCAGTAGGTTACAAGGTTCCAACCAGCCCCAGCATTTT

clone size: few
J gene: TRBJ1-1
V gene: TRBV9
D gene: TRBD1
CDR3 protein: CASSVGDRETEAFF
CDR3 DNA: TGTGCCAGCAGCGTAGGAGACAGGGAGACTGAAGCTTTCTTT

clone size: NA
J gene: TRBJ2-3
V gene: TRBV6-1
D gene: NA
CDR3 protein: CASSVQFWGQVVADTQYF
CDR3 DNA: TGTGCCAGCAGTGTCCAGTTCTGGGGCCAGGTTGTAGCAGATACGCAGTATTTT

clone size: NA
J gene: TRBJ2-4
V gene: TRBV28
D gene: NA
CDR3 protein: CASSLTGLLAKNIQYF
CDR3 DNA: TGTGCCAGCAGTTTGACGGGACTTCTAGCCAAAAACATTCAGTACTTC

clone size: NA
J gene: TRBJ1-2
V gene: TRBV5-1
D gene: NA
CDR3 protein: CASSLGGTNYGYTF
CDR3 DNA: TGCGCCAGCAGCTTGGGGGGGACGAACTATGGCTACACCTTC

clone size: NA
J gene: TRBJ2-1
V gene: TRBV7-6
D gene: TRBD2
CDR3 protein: CASSLIARGIYNEQFF
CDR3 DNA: TGTGCCAGCAGCTTAATCGCGCGGGGGATCTACAATGAGCAGTTCTTC

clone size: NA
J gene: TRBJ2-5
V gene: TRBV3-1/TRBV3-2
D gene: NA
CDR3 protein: CASSQSIQTQYF
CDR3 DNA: TGTGCCAGCAGCCAATCGATCCAGACCCAGTACTTC

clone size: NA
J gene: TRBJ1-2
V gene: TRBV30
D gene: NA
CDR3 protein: CAWSATEQGYTF
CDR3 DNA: TGTGCCTGGAGTGCGACGGAACAGGGCTACACCTTC

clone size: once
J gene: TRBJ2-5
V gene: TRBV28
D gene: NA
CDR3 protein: CASSFITGLQETQYF
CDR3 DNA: TGTGCCAGCAGTTTTATAACAGGGCTCCAAGAGACCCAGTACTTC

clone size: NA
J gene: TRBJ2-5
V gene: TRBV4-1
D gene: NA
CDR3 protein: CASSQVRGQETQYF
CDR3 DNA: TGCGCCAGCAGCCAAGTGCGGGGTCAAGAGACCCAGTACTTC

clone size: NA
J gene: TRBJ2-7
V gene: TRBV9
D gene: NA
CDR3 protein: CATEGVGSYEQYF
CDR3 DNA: TGTGCCACTGAGGGGGTGGGCTCCTACGAGCAGTACTTC

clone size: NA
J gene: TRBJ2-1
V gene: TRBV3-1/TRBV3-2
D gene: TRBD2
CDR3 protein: CASSRTTSGWDEQFF
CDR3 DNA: TGTGCCAGCAGCCGAACTACTAGCGGGTGGGATGAGCAGTTCTTC

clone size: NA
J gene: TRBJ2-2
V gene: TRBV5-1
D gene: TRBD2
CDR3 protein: CASSFRGRSSGELFF
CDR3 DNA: TGCGCCAGCAGCTTCCGCGGGAGAAGTTCCGGGGAGCTGTTTTTT

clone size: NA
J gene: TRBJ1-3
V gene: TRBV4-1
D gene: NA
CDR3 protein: CASSQDPGQFGNTIYF
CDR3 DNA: TGCGCCAGCAGCCAAGACCCTGGTCAGTTCGGAAACACCATATATTTT

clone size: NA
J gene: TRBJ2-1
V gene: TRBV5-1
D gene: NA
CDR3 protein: CASSLGGSSYNEQFF
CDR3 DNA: TGCGCCAGCAGCTTAGGGGGGAGCTCCTACAATGAGCAGTTCTTC

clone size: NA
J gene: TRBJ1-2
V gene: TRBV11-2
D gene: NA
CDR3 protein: CASSFGPFPRANYGYTF
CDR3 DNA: TGTGCCAGCAGCTTTGGGCCTTTCCCGAGAGCTAACTATGGCTACACCTTC

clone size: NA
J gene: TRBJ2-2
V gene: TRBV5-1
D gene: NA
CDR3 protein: CASSLIATGELFF
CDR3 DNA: TGCGCCAGCAGCTTGATCGCCACCGGGGAGCTGTTTTTT

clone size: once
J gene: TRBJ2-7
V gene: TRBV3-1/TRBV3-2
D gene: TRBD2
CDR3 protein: CASSLGTSGRYEQYF
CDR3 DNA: TGTGCCAGCAGCCTAGGGACTAGCGGGAGGTACGAGCAGTACTTC

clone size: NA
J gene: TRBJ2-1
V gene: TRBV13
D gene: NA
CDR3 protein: CASTQRGGEYSYNEQFF
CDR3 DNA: TGTGCCAGCACCCAAAGGGGCGGAGAGTACTCCTACAATGAGCAGTTCTTC

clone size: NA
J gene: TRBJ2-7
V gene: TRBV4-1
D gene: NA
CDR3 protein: CASSQGTLTYEQYF
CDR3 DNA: TGCGCCAGCAGCCAAGGGACACTCACCTACGAGCAGTACTTC

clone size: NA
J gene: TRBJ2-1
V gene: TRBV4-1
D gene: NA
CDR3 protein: CASSPREDEQFF
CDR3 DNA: TGCGCCAGCAGCCCAAGGGAGGATGAGCAGTTCTTC

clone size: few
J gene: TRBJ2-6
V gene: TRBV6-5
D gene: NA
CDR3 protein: CAGGHSSGANVLTF
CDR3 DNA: TGTGCCGGAGGACACAGCTCTGGGGCCAACGTCCTGACTTTC

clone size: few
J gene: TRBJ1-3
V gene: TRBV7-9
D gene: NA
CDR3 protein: CAILWGSGNTIYF
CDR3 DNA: TGTGCCATCCTTTGGGGCTCTGGAAACACCATATATTTT

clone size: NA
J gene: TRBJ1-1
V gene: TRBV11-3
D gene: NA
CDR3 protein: CASSQSLNTEAFF
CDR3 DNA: TGTGCCAGCAGCCAATCCCTGAACACTGAAGCTTTCTTT

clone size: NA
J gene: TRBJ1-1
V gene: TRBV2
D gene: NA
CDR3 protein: CASTVDSGWSKAFF
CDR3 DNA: TGTGCCAGCACCGTAGACAGCGGATGGTCTAAAGCTTTCTTT

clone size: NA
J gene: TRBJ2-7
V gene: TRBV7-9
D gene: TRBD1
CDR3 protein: CASSPGQGYEQYF
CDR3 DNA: TGTGCCAGCAGCCCGGGACAGGGTTACGAGCAGTACTTC

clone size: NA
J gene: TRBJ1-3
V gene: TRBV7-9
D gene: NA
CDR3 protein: CASINAGSGNTIYF
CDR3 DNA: TGTGCCAGCATCAATGCAGGGTCAGGAAACACCATATATTTT

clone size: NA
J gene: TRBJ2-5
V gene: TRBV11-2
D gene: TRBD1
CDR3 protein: CASSLNRGETQYF
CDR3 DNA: TGTGCCAGCAGCCTGAACAGGGGTGAGACCCAGTACTTC

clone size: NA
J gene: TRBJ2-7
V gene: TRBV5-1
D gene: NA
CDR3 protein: CASTGSAVIDEQYF
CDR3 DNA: TGCGCCAGCACGGGCTCGGCAGTCATCGACGAGCAGTACTTC

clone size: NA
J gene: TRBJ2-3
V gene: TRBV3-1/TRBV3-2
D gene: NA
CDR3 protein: CASSSRQAQDTQYF
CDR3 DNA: TGTGCCAGCAGCTCACGACAGGCTCAAGATACGCAGTATTTT

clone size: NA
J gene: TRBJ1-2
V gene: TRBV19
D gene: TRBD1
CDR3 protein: CASRAGGDGYTF
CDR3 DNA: TGTGCCAGTAGGGCAGGGGGGGATGGCTACACCTTC

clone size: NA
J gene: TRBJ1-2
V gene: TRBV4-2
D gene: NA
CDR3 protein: CASSHIAGFRYGYTF
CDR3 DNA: TGTGCCAGCAGCCACATCGCCGGGTTTAGGTATGGCTACACCTTC

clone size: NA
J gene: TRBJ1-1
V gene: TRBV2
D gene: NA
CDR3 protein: CASSNTGNTEAFF
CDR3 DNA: TGTGCCAGCAGTAACACGGGGAACACTGAAGCTTTCTTT

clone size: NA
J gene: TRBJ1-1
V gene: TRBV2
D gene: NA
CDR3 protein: CASGGQMNTEAFF
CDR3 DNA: TGTGCCAGCGGCGGACAGATGAACACTGAAGCTTTCTTT

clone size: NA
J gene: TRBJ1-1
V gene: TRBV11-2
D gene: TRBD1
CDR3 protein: CASSSLDRGSEAFF
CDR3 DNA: TGTGCCAGCAGCTCCCTCGACAGGGGCTCTGAAGCTTTCTTT

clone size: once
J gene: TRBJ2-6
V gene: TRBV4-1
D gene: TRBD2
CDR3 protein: CASSQVGERGSGANVLTF
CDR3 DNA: TGCGCCAGCAGCCAAGTTGGCGAGCGGGGCTCTGGGGCCAACGTCCTGACTTTC

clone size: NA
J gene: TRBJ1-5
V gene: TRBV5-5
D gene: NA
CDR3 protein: CASSLTSGNQPQHF
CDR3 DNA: TGTGCCAGCAGCTTGACCTCGGGGAATCAGCCCCAGCATTTT

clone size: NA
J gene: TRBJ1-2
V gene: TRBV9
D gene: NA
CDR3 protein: CASSGEGLYGYTF
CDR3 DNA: TGTGCCAGCAGCGGAGAGGGCCTTTATGGCTACACCTTC

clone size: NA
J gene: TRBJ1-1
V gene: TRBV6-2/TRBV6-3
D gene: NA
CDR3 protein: CASSPSTEAFF
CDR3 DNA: TGTGCCAGCAGCCCCTCCACTGAAGCTTTCTTT

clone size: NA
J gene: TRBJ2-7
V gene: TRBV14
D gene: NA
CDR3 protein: CASSQDWGSPYEQYF
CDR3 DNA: TGTGCCAGCAGCCAAGATTGGGGGTCGCCCTACGAGCAGTACTTC